This T cell receptor (beta chain) was obtained from a study of vaccination effects on CD4 cells after COVID-19. Study background: The participants, recipients of two vaccine doses, got either BNT162b2 or mRNA-1273. Overall study results and limits: At late timepoints after vaccination, vaccine- and infection-induced clones shrank markedly. In vaccinees who were healthy, merely 1 out of 255 vaccine-induced clones cross-reacted with common cold coronaviruses.

In regard to this clone: Its antigen is unidentified.

Generated by immunoSEQ multiplex PCR, the TCRdb table keeps only in-frame clones and is missing some. The sample yields roughly 41,000 clones, roughly 82% seen once. Germline V lookup: CDR1 WNHNN, CDR2 SYGVQD (reference sequence). V gave up 3 bases and J gave up 1 base; unmatched junction bases: 4. CDR3 size: 15 residues. Antigen-specific CD4+ T cells were first expanded with viral peptide pools by the ViraFEST assay and only then sequenced. The authors isolated CD4+ T cells after about 10 days of culture. Negative nucleocapsid antibody tests before and after vaccination confirmed no previous SARS-CoV-2 infection. The culture medium for two million PBMC per well included around 10 IU/ml IL-2 and about 9.9 ug/ml peptides.

The V call is TRBV10-1, the J call TRBJ2-5; 8 bases are shared with TRBD2. This clonotype originated in a human donor who received a COVID-19 vaccine. Sequences were derived from CD4+ T cells from PBMCs cultured with HCoV-NL63 spike peptides, sampled before COVID-19 vaccination. Here the CDR3 DNA reads TGCGCCAGCAGTGATCAGGGGACTAGCCAAGAGACCCAGTACTTC. Translation gives CASSDQGTSQETQYF.